Listed below are T cell receptor beta chains from one sample, sequenced in a study of CD8+ T cells in alopecia areata. Clones were read by immunoSEQ multiplex PCR, and TCRdb kept only the in-frame ones, dropping some. The table has 130,000 to 150,000 clones, about half seen once; the top ten hold approximately 0.99%. The sample here was CD4+ T cells sorted from blood, taken at week 0. These receptors originate from a human donor with alopecia areata. CDR3s include the opening cysteine and the closing phenylalanine or tryptophan. D genes are given only for firm matches. The listing skips clone size in some rows; elsewhere it reads once, few, many or a size class.

J gene: TRBJ1-2; D gene: NA; clone size: few; V gene: TRBV6-5; CDR3 DNA: TGTGCCAGCAGCACGGGGGTTGGCTACACCTTC; CDR3 protein: CASSTGVGYTF
J gene: TRBJ2-7; D gene: NA; clone size: NA; V gene: TRBV28; CDR3 DNA: TGTGCCAGCAGTTTTAGGGCTCAGTATGAGCAGTACTTC; CDR3 protein: CASSFRAQYEQYF
J gene: TRBJ2-1; D gene: TRBD1; clone size: few; V gene: TRBV7-2; CDR3 DNA: TGTGCCAGCAGCTTAGTTACCGGGACAGCTTACAATGAGCAGTTCTTC; CDR3 protein: CASSLVTGTAYNEQFF
J gene: TRBJ1-1; D gene: NA; clone size: once; V gene: TRBV4-1; CDR3 DNA: TGCGCCAGCAGCCATTCCCCTCTTAAAACTGAAGCTTTCTTT; CDR3 protein: CASSHSPLKTEAFF
J gene: TRBJ2-1; D gene: NA; clone size: few; V gene: TRBV29-1; CDR3 DNA: TGCAGCGTCGCCAGCCTAAGGTCCTACAATGAGCAGTTCTTC; CDR3 protein: CSVASLRSYNEQFF
J gene: TRBJ1-3; D gene: NA; clone size: NA; V gene: TRBV6-5; CDR3 DNA: TGTGCCAGCAGCCTAGGGACGTATGGAAACACCATATATTTT; CDR3 protein: CASSLGTYGNTIYF
J gene: TRBJ2-7; D gene: NA; clone size: once; V gene: TRBV5-6; CDR3 DNA: TGTGCCAGCAGCAGGGGTGGGGAGCAGTACTTC; CDR3 protein: CASSRGGEQYF
J gene: TRBJ2-5; D gene: TRBD2; clone size: once; V gene: TRBV27; CDR3 DNA: TGTGCCAGCAGGACACCCAGCGGGGGGCAAGAGACCCAGTACTTC; CDR3 protein: CASRTPSGGQETQYF
J gene: TRBJ1-2; D gene: TRBD1; clone size: NA; V gene: TRBV25-1; CDR3 DNA: TGTGCCACTCAGGGACAGGCTCTTTATGGCTACACCTTC; CDR3 protein: CATQGQALYGYTF
J gene: TRBJ1-2; D gene: NA; clone size: NA; V gene: TRBV7-2; CDR3 DNA: TGTGCCAGCAGCTTAGCCACATCGACAGGACGCGGCTACACCTTC; CDR3 protein: CASSLATSTGRGYTF
J gene: TRBJ2-2; D gene: NA; clone size: NA; V gene: TRBV29-1; CDR3 DNA: TGCAGCGTCAGGGGTAACACCGGGGAGCTGTTTTTT; CDR3 protein: CSVRGNTGELFF
J gene: TRBJ2-5; D gene: TRBD2; clone size: few; V gene: TRBV11-2; CDR3 DNA: TGTGCCAGCAGATTAGCGGGAGGGGGGCAAGAGACCCAGTACTTC; CDR3 protein: CASRLAGGGQETQYF
J gene: TRBJ2-5; D gene: TRBD2; clone size: NA; V gene: TRBV4-1; CDR3 DNA: TGCGCCAGCAGCCAAGATAGGGAGGCTAGCGGGGTGGGGGAGACCCAGTACTTC; CDR3 protein: CASSQDREASGVGETQYF
J gene: TRBJ2-3; D gene: NA; clone size: NA; V gene: TRBV29-1; CDR3 DNA: TGCAGCGGTCGGGTTGGCACAGATACGCAGTATTTT; CDR3 protein: CSGRVGTDTQYF
J gene: TRBJ2-6; D gene: NA; clone size: NA; V gene: TRBV29-1; CDR3 DNA: TGCAGCGTTAACCTACCGGGGTCTGGGGCCAACGTCCTGACTTTC; CDR3 protein: CSVNLPGSGANVLTF
J gene: TRBJ1-2; D gene: NA; clone size: few; V gene: TRBV2; CDR3 DNA: TGTGCCAGCAGTGTCCGGGACACTTCCTATGGCTACACCTTC; CDR3 protein: CASSVRDTSYGYTF
J gene: TRBJ2-6; D gene: NA; clone size: NA; V gene: TRBV29-1; CDR3 DNA: TGCAGCGTTGCCGCGGGAAGTTTTTCCCTCGGGGCCAACGTCCTGACTTTC; CDR3 protein: CSVAAGSFSLGANVLTF
J gene: TRBJ2-7; D gene: TRBD2; clone size: NA; V gene: TRBV5-1; CDR3 DNA: TGCGCCAGCAGCTATAGCGGGAGTTACGAGCAGTACTTC; CDR3 protein: CASSYSGSYEQYF
J gene: TRBJ2-7; D gene: NA; clone size: few; V gene: TRBV7-2; CDR3 DNA: TGTGCCAGCAGCTTAGTGCGGGGCGTCGGGTACGAGCAGTACTTC; CDR3 protein: CASSLVRGVGYEQYF
J gene: TRBJ1-1; D gene: NA; clone size: NA; V gene: TRBV29-1; CDR3 DNA: TGCAGCGGGCTGGCGAGGTTGGGGAACACTGAAGCTTTCTTT; CDR3 protein: CSGLARLGNTEAFF
J gene: TRBJ2-2; D gene: TRBD2; clone size: NA; V gene: TRBV29-1; CDR3 DNA: TGCAGCGTTGGCAGACTAGCGGGAGGGAACACCGGGGAGCTGTTTTTT; CDR3 protein: CSVGRLAGGNTGELFF
J gene: TRBJ2-1; D gene: NA; clone size: NA; V gene: TRBV6-6; CDR3 DNA: TGTGCCAGCAGTTACAGGGGGGATGAGCAGTTCTTC; CDR3 protein: CASSYRGDEQFF
J gene: TRBJ1-5; D gene: NA; clone size: NA; V gene: TRBV18; CDR3 DNA: TGTGCCAGCTCACCACGTGGAGGGGATCAGCCCCAGCATTTT; CDR3 protein: CASSPRGGDQPQHF
J gene: TRBJ1-5; D gene: TRBD1; clone size: few; V gene: TRBV27; CDR3 DNA: TGTGCCAGCAGCCCAAGTAGACAGGGTGGAGGCCTTAGCAATCAGCCCCAGCATTTT; CDR3 protein: CASSPSRQGGGLSNQPQHF
J gene: TRBJ2-7; D gene: TRBD1; clone size: NA; V gene: TRBV5-1; CDR3 DNA: TGCGCCAGCAGCTTGGCGGGACAGGGGAGATCCTACGAGCAGTACTTC; CDR3 protein: CASSLAGQGRSYEQYF
J gene: TRBJ1-2; D gene: NA; clone size: NA; V gene: TRBV29-1; CDR3 DNA: TGCAGCGTGGGGGCCAGAGAGGACTATGGCTACACCTTC; CDR3 protein: CSVGAREDYGYTF
J gene: TRBJ2-3; D gene: TRBD1; clone size: NA; V gene: TRBV15; CDR3 DNA: TGTGCCACCCGCCCCAGGGGGCGGGGTGGGTCAGATACGCAGTATTTT; CDR3 protein: CATRPRGRGGSDTQYF
J gene: TRBJ2-7; D gene: TRBD1; clone size: few; V gene: TRBV27; CDR3 DNA: TGTGCCAGCAGTGACCGGGACAGGGTGATATACGAGCAGTACTTC; CDR3 protein: CASSDRDRVIYEQYF
J gene: TRBJ1-1; D gene: NA; clone size: NA; V gene: TRBV29-1; CDR3 DNA: TGCAGCGGTTCACGTCCACGGGGCGTCGATTGGGAAGCTTTCTTT; CDR3 protein: CSGSRPRGVDWEAFF
J gene: TRBJ2-1; D gene: TRBD2; clone size: NA; V gene: TRBV4-1; CDR3 DNA: TGCGCCAGCAGCCTCAGACTAGCGGGAGGGAACAATGAGCAGTTCTTC; CDR3 protein: CASSLRLAGGNNEQFF
J gene: TRBJ1-1; D gene: NA; clone size: NA; V gene: TRBV28; CDR3 DNA: TGTGCCAGCAGCCCTCCCGGGGGGGGTCGGAAAACTGAAGCTTTCTTT; CDR3 protein: CASSPPGGGRKTEAFF
J gene: TRBJ1-1; D gene: TRBD1; clone size: NA; V gene: TRBV29-1; CDR3 DNA: TGCAGCGCGTGGGACAGGGTGACTATAGTGGCTTTCTTT; CDR3 protein: CSAWDRVTIVAFF
J gene: TRBJ2-5; D gene: NA; clone size: NA; V gene: TRBV6-1; CDR3 DNA: TGTGCCAGCAGTCCGTTCCAAGAGACCCAGTACTTC; CDR3 protein: CASSPFQETQYF
J gene: TRBJ2-4; D gene: NA; clone size: NA; V gene: TRBV28; CDR3 DNA: TGTGCCAGCAATAGCCAGGGAGACATTCAGTACTTC; CDR3 protein: CASNSQGDIQYF
J gene: TRBJ2-1; D gene: NA; clone size: few; V gene: TRBV7-8; CDR3 DNA: TGTGCCAGCAGCTTCTCGACCGCGGGACGACCCTACAATGAGCAGTTCTTC; CDR3 protein: CASSFSTAGRPYNEQFF